This is a list of T cell receptor beta chains from one sample in a study of OX40 agonist ivuxolimab in advanced cancers. Data came from immunoSEQ multiplex PCR; TCRdb stores just in-frame clones and leaves some out. The profile shows approximately 44,000 clones, approximately 90% of them singletons. The sample here was CD4+ or CD8+ T cells sorted from blood, taken in a trial of the OX40 agonist ivuxolimab. Source of these receptors: an adult with an advanced solid tumor such as melanoma, head and neck, liver or kidney cancer. The CDR3 runs from the conserved cysteine through the conserved F or W. The D gene is left open where the match is weak. The listing skips clone size in some rows; elsewhere it reads once, few, many or a size class.

CASSTDREENTIYF,TGTGCCAGTAGCACCGACAGGGAAGAAAACACCATATATTTT,TRBV19,TRBD1,14,TRBJ1-3,.
CASSLLGTMNTEAFF,TGTGCCAGCAGTTTATTAGGGACAATGAACACTGAAGCTTTCTTT,TRBV27,.,15,TRBJ1-1,few
CASSWVGEGYEQYF,TGTGCCAGCAGCTGGGTGGGGGAGGGCTACGAGCAGTACTTC,TRBV5-6,TRBD2,14,TRBJ2-7,.
CASSYLKTGKGEQYF,TGCGCCAGCAGCTACCTAAAGACAGGGAAGGGCGAGCAGTACTTC,TRBV5-1,TRBD1,15,TRBJ2-7,once
CSVRWGTEAFF,TGCAGCGTCAGGTGGGGCACTGAAGCTTTCTTT,TRBV29-1,.,11,TRBJ1-1,.
CASSFPPGGMQYEQYF,TGTGCCAGCAGCTTTCCACCAGGCGGGATGCAATACGAGCAGTACTTC,TRBV7-6,.,16,TRBJ2-7,.
CASSLVRLAGTYEQYF,TGTGCCAGCAGCTTAGTTCGGCTAGCGGGAACCTACGAGCAGTACTTC,TRBV7-2,TRBD2,16,TRBJ2-7,.
CASSPPGQELAKNIQYF,TGTGCCAGCAGCCCTCCGGGACAGGAATTAGCCAAAAACATTCAGTACTTC,TRBV9,TRBD1,17,TRBJ2-4,.
CASSLRTSGIDEQFF,TGTGCCAGCAGCCTCCGGACTAGCGGGATAGATGAGCAGTTCTTC,TRBV5-5,TRBD2,15,TRBJ2-1,.
CASSPGTVGEAFF,TGTGCCAGCAGCCCTGGGACAGTAGGTGAAGCTTTCTTT,TRBV14,TRBD1,13,TRBJ1-1,.
CASSRNPESYEQYF,TGTGCCAGCAGTCGAAACCCGGAATCCTACGAGCAGTACTTC,TRBV6-5,.,14,TRBJ2-7,.
CASSVGQGYGYTF,TGTGCCAGCAGCGTAGGACAGGGTTACGGCTACACCTTC,TRBV9,TRBD1,13,TRBJ1-2,.
CASSLLRTSGEQYF,TGCGCCAGCAGCCTCCTCCGGACTTCCGGCGAGCAGTACTTC,TRBV5-1,.,14,TRBJ2-7,medium-sized
CALVGNGYTF,TGTGCCTTGGTGGGCAACGGCTACACCTTC,TRBV30,.,10,TRBJ1-2,.
CASSLIEGETQYF,TGTGCCAGCAGCTTAATTGAGGGAGAGACCCAGTACTTC,TRBV7-9,.,13,TRBJ2-5,.
CAWSPSGEKLFF,TGTGCCTGGAGCCCAAGTGGAGAAAAACTGTTTTTT,TRBV30,.,12,TRBJ1-4,.
CASSFGHEQYF,TGTGCCAGCAGTTTTGGGCACGAGCAGTACTTC,TRBV27,.,11,TRBJ2-7,.
CASSRTGVGFETQYF,TGTGCCAGCAGTCGGACCGGGGTTGGGTTCGAGACCCAGTACTTC,TRBV9,.,15,TRBJ2-5,.
CASSLRWGQQETQYF,TGCGCCAGCAGCCTTCGGTGGGGGCAACAAGAGACCCAGTACTTC,TRBV5-1,.,15,TRBJ2-5,.
CASIGTSGRGYEQFF,TGTGCCAGCATCGGGACTAGCGGGAGGGGGTATGAGCAGTTCTTC,TRBV6-5,TRBD2,15,TRBJ2-1,once
CASSLTAAGSYEQYF,TGTGCCAGCAGCTTGACAGCTGCGGGCTCCTACGAGCAGTACTTC,TRBV28,.,15,TRBJ2-7,.
CASSFRGQMNTEAFF,TGTGCCAGCAGCTTCAGGGGACAGATGAACACTGAAGCTTTCTTT,TRBV5-4,TRBD1,15,TRBJ1-1,.
CASSQESVHQETQYF,TGCGCCAGCAGCCAAGAATCAGTCCACCAAGAGACCCAGTACTTC,TRBV4-3,.,15,TRBJ2-5,.
CAWSYGLYEQYF,TGTGCCTGGAGTTACGGACTCTACGAGCAGTACTTC,TRBV30,.,12,TRBJ2-7,once
CASSHRLAESTDTQYF,TGCGCCAGCAGCCACCGACTAGCGGAGAGCACAGATACGCAGTATTTT,TRBV4-1,TRBD2,16,TRBJ2-3,.
CASSLILAGGFYEQFF,TGTGCCAGCAGTTTAATATTAGCGGGAGGGTTTTATGAGCAGTTCTTC,TRBV28,TRBD2,16,TRBJ2-1,once
CASSQSLAGGNTDTQYF,TGTGCCAGCAGTCAATCTCTAGCGGGAGGGAACACAGATACGCAGTATTTT,TRBV27,TRBD2,17,TRBJ2-3,.
CASSHRVWFYEQYF,TGTGCCAGCAGCCACAGGGTATGGTTCTACGAGCAGTACTTC,TRBV6-6,.,14,TRBJ2-7,.
CASSAPGLDSPLHF,TGTGCCAGCAGCGCCCCGGGACTTGATTCACCCCTCCACTTT,TRBV9,.,14,TRBJ1-6,.
CAWSVQEPAAFF,TGTGCCTGGAGTGTACAAGAACCGGCGGCTTTCTTT,TRBV30,.,12,TRBJ1-1,.
CASSSPTSVMVEQYF,TGTGCCAGCAGCTCGCCGACTAGCGTCATGGTCGAGCAGTACTTC,TRBV7-9,TRBD2,15,TRBJ2-7,.
CASSESRTSGSPDTQYF,TGCGCCAGCAGTGAGTCCCGGACTAGCGGGAGTCCAGATACGCAGTATTTT,TRBV10-1,TRBD2,17,TRBJ2-3,.
CSVEPGTTIYNEQFF,TGCAGCGTTGAACCCGGGACTACTATCTACAATGAGCAGTTCTTC,TRBV29-1,TRBD2,15,TRBJ2-1,.
CASSPTGGYLIGELFF,TGCGCCAGCAGCCCAACAGGGGGCTACCTTATCGGGGAGCTGTTTTTT,TRBV4-1,TRBD1,16,TRBJ2-2,.
CASSQGQMNTEAFF,TGTGCCAGCAGTCAGGGACAGATGAACACTGAAGCTTTCTTT,TRBV27,TRBD1,14,TRBJ1-1,.
CASSSSDSSYNEQFF,TGTGCCAGTAGTAGCTCTGATAGCTCCTACAATGAGCAGTTCTTC,TRBV19,.,15,TRBJ2-1,.
CASSKASGIRFEQYF,TGTGCCAGCAGCAAAGCTAGCGGGATTAGGTTCGAGCAGTACTTC,TRBV7-8,TRBD2,15,TRBJ2-7,few
CASSLDSSYNEQFF,TGCGCCAGCAGCTTGGACAGTTCCTACAATGAGCAGTTCTTC,TRBV5-1,.,14,TRBJ2-1,.
CASSLDGSAYEQYF,TGTGCCAGCAGCTTAGACGGGAGTGCCTACGAGCAGTACTTC,TRBV13,.,14,TRBJ2-7,.
CASSQGKTEAFF,TGTGCCAGCAGTCAGGGGAAGACTGAAGCTTTCTTT,TRBV6-1,.,12,TRBJ1-1,.
CASSTGVDDTEAFF,TGCGCCAGCAGTACCGGGGTCGACGACACTGAAGCTTTCTTT,TRBV10-1,.,14,TRBJ1-1,.
CATSGVAGIHEQFF,TGTGCCACCTCGGGGGTAGCGGGAATCCATGAGCAGTTCTTC,TRBV5-4,TRBD2,14,TRBJ2-1,medium-sized
CASSLRGTYEQYF,TGTGCCAGCAGCTTGAGGGGGACCTACGAGCAGTACTTC,TRBV5-4,.,13,TRBJ2-7,.
CASSHGGGDGYTF,TGTGCCAGCAGCCACGGGGGGGGTGACGGCTACACCTTC,TRBV27,.,13,TRBJ1-2,.
CASSQDRGSYNEQFF,TGTGCCAGTAGTCAAGACAGGGGATCCTACAATGAGCAGTTCTTC,TRBV19,TRBD1,15,TRBJ2-1,once
CASTEGGNTDTQYF,TGTGCCAGCACCGAGGGGGGGAACACAGATACGCAGTATTTT,TRBV9,.,14,TRBJ2-3,once
CAWSMGGTQPQHF,TGTGCCTGGAGTATGGGGGGCACTCAGCCCCAGCATTTT,TRBV30,.,13,TRBJ1-5,few
CASSLEGFGNQPQHF,TGCGCCAGCAGCTTGGAGGGGTTCGGCAATCAGCCCCAGCATTTT,TRBV5-1,.,15,TRBJ1-5,.
CASSTGLAGEETQYF,TGTGCCAGCAGCACTGGGCTAGCGGGAGAAGAGACCCAGTACTTC,TRBV21-1,.,15,TRBJ2-5,.
CASSDGTSGSDQYF,TGCGCCAGCAGCGACGGGACTAGCGGGAGCGATCAGTACTTC,TRBV5-1,TRBD2,14,TRBJ2-7,.
CASSQLQGVAKNIQYF,TGTGCCAGCAGTCAACTTCAGGGGGTAGCCAAAAACATTCAGTACTTC,TRBV27,TRBD1,16,TRBJ2-4,.
CATSIDRIYEQYF,TGTGCCACCAGCATAGACAGGATCTACGAGCAGTACTTC,TRBV15,.,13,TRBJ2-7,.